These T cell receptor beta chains were read from a single sample in a study of patients and donors after allogeneic stem cell transplantation. Via MiXCR, TCRdb re-called the RT-PCR reads, giving one row per CDR3 protein. The repertoire consists of around 150,000 distinct CDR3 sequences, with approximately 35% occurring once and the leading ten covering about 50%. Input material: blood, either unsorted or a sorted T cell fraction (not recorded which). The source of these receptors is a human donor who was either an allogeneic HSCT recipient or a stem cell or donor lymphocyte infusion donor (not recorded which). It is not recorded whose cells these are; they may come from a transplant donor. Each CDR3 is given with its conserved first and last residue. Fields, in order: V gene, D gene, J gene, clone size, CDR3 protein, CDR3 DNA. The D gene is left open where the match is weak. Where a row states a size, it is once, few, many or the class of an expanded clone; other rows omit it.

V gene: TRBV9; D gene: .; J gene: TRBJ2-3; clone size: once; CDR3 protein: CASSSTPEDTQYF; CDR3 DNA: TGTGCCAGCAGCTCAACCCCCGAGGATACGCAGTATTTT
V gene: TRBV11-2; D gene: TRBD2; J gene: TRBJ2-4; clone size: .; CDR3 protein: CASSLGGTSGYNIQYF; CDR3 DNA: TGTGCCAGCAGCTTAGGGGGGACTAGCGGTTATAACATTCAGTACTTC
V gene: TRBV12-3/TRBV12-4; D gene: .; J gene: TRBJ1-5; clone size: few; CDR3 protein: CASSSAGTNQPQHF; CDR3 DNA: TGTGCCAGCAGCTCGGCGGGCACTAATCAGCCCCAGCATTTT
V gene: TRBV12-3/TRBV12-4; D gene: .; J gene: TRBJ1-1; clone size: few; CDR3 protein: CASTYPGAFEAFF; CDR3 DNA: TGTGCCAGCACGTACCCGGGGGCATTTGAAGCTTTCTTT
V gene: TRBV5-1; D gene: .; J gene: TRBJ2-7; clone size: .; CDR3 protein: CASSVRTSGLTYEQYF; CDR3 DNA: TGCGCCAGCAGTGTCAGAACCAGCGGGTTAACCTACGAGCAGTACTTC
V gene: TRBV4-2; D gene: .; J gene: TRBJ1-1; clone size: .; CDR3 protein: CASSQAVTGGTEAFF; CDR3 DNA: TGTGCCAGCAGCCAAGCAGTCACAGGCGGGACTGAAGCTTTCTTT
V gene: TRBV28; D gene: .; J gene: TRBJ2-1; clone size: .; CDR3 protein: CASSLGGSYNEQFF; CDR3 DNA: TGTGCCAGCAGTTTAGGAGGCTCCTACAATGAGCAGTTCTTC
V gene: TRBV5-5; D gene: TRBD2; J gene: TRBJ2-1; clone size: .; CDR3 protein: CASSPLAGANNEQFF; CDR3 DNA: TGTGCCAGCAGCCCGCTAGCGGGGGCCAACAATGAGCAGTTCTTC
V gene: TRBV12-3/TRBV12-4; D gene: .; J gene: TRBJ2-3; clone size: few; CDR3 protein: CASNYGGTDTQYF; CDR3 DNA: TGTGCCAGCAACTATGGCGGCACAGATACGCAGTATTTT
V gene: TRBV29-1; D gene: TRBD1; J gene: TRBJ1-5; clone size: few; CDR3 protein: CSVGQGENQPQHF; CDR3 DNA: TGCAGCGTTGGACAGGGGGAAAATCAGCCCCAGCATTTT
V gene: TRBV10-3; D gene: .; J gene: TRBJ1-2; clone size: once; CDR3 protein: CAITPGGGPDYGYTF; CDR3 DNA: TGTGCCATCACACCCGGGGGGGGGCCTGACTATGGCTACACCTTC
V gene: TRBV5-1; D gene: TRBD1; J gene: TRBJ2-2; clone size: .; CDR3 protein: CASSTDRGRSTGELFF; CDR3 DNA: TGCGCCAGCAGCACCGACAGGGGGCGTAGCACCGGGGAGCTGTTTTTT
V gene: TRBV9; D gene: .; J gene: TRBJ1-1; clone size: few; CDR3 protein: CASSVDVMNTEAFF; CDR3 DNA: TGTGCCAGCAGCGTAGACGTCATGAACACTGAAGCTTTCTTT
V gene: TRBV12-3/TRBV12-4; D gene: .; J gene: TRBJ1-1; clone size: many; CDR3 protein: CASSLTGYTEAFF; CDR3 DNA: TGTGCCAGCAGTTTAACTGGCTACACTGAAGCTTTCTTT
V gene: TRBV5-1; D gene: .; J gene: TRBJ2-3; clone size: .; CDR3 protein: CASSLAGPTDTQYF; CDR3 DNA: TGCGCCAGCAGCTTGGCCGGCCCCACAGATACGCAGTATTTT
V gene: TRBV4-3; D gene: .; J gene: TRBJ1-4; clone size: .; CDR3 protein: CASSRRDRTNEKLFF; CDR3 DNA: TGCGCCAGCAGCCGCCGGGACCGAACTAATGAAAAACTGTTTTTT
V gene: TRBV4-3; D gene: TRBD1; J gene: TRBJ1-6; clone size: few; CDR3 protein: CASSQGRDRVSPLHF; CDR3 DNA: TGCGCCAGCAGCCAAGGCCGGGACAGGGTTTCACCCCTCCACTTT
V gene: TRBV15; D gene: TRBD1; J gene: TRBJ2-5; clone size: .; CDR3 protein: CATSRDGPLKQGGEETQYF; CDR3 DNA: TGTGCCACCAGCAGAGATGGGCCCCTAAAACAGGGGGGAGAAGAGACCCAGTACTTC
V gene: TRBV11-2; D gene: .; J gene: TRBJ1-4; clone size: few; CDR3 protein: CASSLGGRVGEKLFF; CDR3 DNA: TGTGCCAGCAGCTTAGGCGGCAGGGTTGGCGAAAAACTGTTTTTT
V gene: TRBV18; D gene: TRBD1; J gene: TRBJ1-4; clone size: few; CDR3 protein: CASSPTPGQGANEKLFF; CDR3 DNA: TGTGCCAGCTCACCAACCCCCGGACAGGGCGCTAATGAAAAACTGTTTTTT
V gene: TRBV7-9; D gene: .; J gene: TRBJ1-1; clone size: .; CDR3 protein: CASSQRRAENTEAFF; CDR3 DNA: TGTGCCAGCAGCCAAAGACGGGCGGAGAACACTGAAGCTTTCTTT
V gene: TRBV28; D gene: .; J gene: TRBJ1-5; clone size: few; CDR3 protein: CASSLGGFWGNQPQHF; CDR3 DNA: TGTGCCAGCAGTTTGGGCGGATTTTGGGGCAATCAGCCCCAGCATTTT
V gene: TRBV9; D gene: TRBD1; J gene: TRBJ1-4; clone size: few; CDR3 protein: CASSPGQSHEKLFF; CDR3 DNA: TGTGCCAGCAGCCCGGGACAGTCCCATGAAAAACTGTTTTTT
V gene: TRBV4-2; D gene: .; J gene: TRBJ1-2; clone size: many; CDR3 protein: CASSQDIFRTTNYGYTF; CDR3 DNA: TGTGCCAGCAGCCAAGATATATTCCGCACAACTAACTATGGCTACACCTTC
V gene: TRBV12-3/TRBV12-4; D gene: .; J gene: TRBJ2-5; clone size: .; CDR3 protein: CASSRGHPGGETQYF; CDR3 DNA: TGTGCCAGCAGCAGGGGACACCCCGGCGGGGAGACCCAGTACTTC
V gene: TRBV3-1; D gene: .; J gene: TRBJ2-5; clone size: .; CDR3 protein: CASSQTETQYF; CDR3 DNA: TGTGCCAGCAGCCAAACGGAGACCCAGTACTTC
V gene: TRBV10-3; D gene: .; J gene: TRBJ1-1; clone size: few; CDR3 protein: CAISSMNTEAFF; CDR3 DNA: TGTGCCATCTCGTCCATGAACACTGAAGCTTTCTTT
V gene: TRBV7-2; D gene: TRBD2; J gene: TRBJ2-3; clone size: .; CDR3 protein: CASSPRGGITDTQYF; CDR3 DNA: TGTGCCAGCAGCCCCCGCGGGGGGATAACAGATACGCAGTATTTT
V gene: TRBV28; D gene: .; J gene: TRBJ2-3; clone size: .; CDR3 protein: CASSLERGLPDTQYF; CDR3 DNA: TGTGCCAGCAGTTTAGAGAGGGGCTTGCCAGATACGCAGTATTTT
V gene: TRBV20-1; D gene: TRBD1; J gene: TRBJ1-1; clone size: once; CDR3 protein: CSARDRARRDRVMAFF; CDR3 DNA: TGCAGTGCTAGAGATAGGGCCCGTCGGGACAGGGTGATGGCTTTCTTT
V gene: TRBV7-6; D gene: TRBD2; J gene: TRBJ2-7; clone size: .; CDR3 protein: CASSSHGGLYEQYF; CDR3 DNA: TGTGCCAGCAGCTCCCACGGGGGGTTATACGAGCAGTACTTC
V gene: TRBV10-3; D gene: .; J gene: TRBJ1-2; clone size: .; CDR3 protein: CAISEIQVNYGYTF; CDR3 DNA: TGTGCCATCAGTGAGATACAGGTGAACTATGGCTACACCTTC
V gene: TRBV6-2/TRBV6-3; D gene: TRBD1; J gene: TRBJ1-5; clone size: .; CDR3 protein: CASRPDRAINQPQHF; CDR3 DNA: TGTGCCAGCAGACCCGACAGGGCTATCAATCAGCCCCAGCATTTT
V gene: TRBV7-9; D gene: .; J gene: TRBJ2-7; clone size: once; CDR3 protein: CASSLSTGSYEQYF; CDR3 DNA: TGTGCCAGCAGCTTAAGTACAGGTTCCTACGAGCAGTACTTC
V gene: TRBV9; D gene: .; J gene: TRBJ2-5; clone size: .; CDR3 protein: CASSVAGQLETQYF; CDR3 DNA: TGTGCCAGCAGCGTAGCGGGACAACTAGAGACCCAGTACTTC
V gene: TRBV12-3/TRBV12-4; D gene: .; J gene: TRBJ1-6; clone size: few; CDR3 protein: CASSLRRATTSPLHF; CDR3 DNA: TGTGCCAGCAGTTTAAGGAGGGCCACCACTTCACCCCTCCACTTT
V gene: TRBV4-3; D gene: TRBD1; J gene: TRBJ1-4; clone size: many; CDR3 protein: CASSQAGTVTNEKLFF; CDR3 DNA: TGCGCCAGCAGCCAGGCCGGGACAGTCACTAATGAAAAACTGTTTTTT